The source of this T cell receptor beta chain is a study of T cell responses to AZD1222 COVID-19 vaccine (dated by TCRdb to the early 2020s). With regard to the full study: TCR sequencing was performed for roughly 240 trial participants, of whom some 200 were given two doses of AZD1222 and 26 were given two doses of MenACWY control vaccine. Trial participants were enrolled by age into subgroups of 18-55, 56-69 and 70-plus years, and roughly 160, 29 and 62 TCR-sequenced participants, respectively, were included in these subgroups.

The CDR3 regions of human TCRbeta chains were subjected to immunosequencing. Concerning the study's data processing: TCRs in the repertoires were matched against a reference library of SARS-CoV-2-specific TCRs that had been generated with the MIRA antigen-specificity platform. Breadth meant the fraction of unique TCRs that were SARS-CoV-2-associated, whereas depth meant the fraction of total T cells that were SARS-CoV-2-associated. Using the MIRA data, each spike-specific TCR was assigned both to the spike region to which the TCR was reactive and to a CD4 or CD8 class. Log10-transformed breadth and depth values were compared by one-way ANOVA with Sidak's multiple comparisons tests. Sourced from immuneACCESS, this table was stored by TCRdb with only in-frame sequences that have V and J called. A share of the clones is absent; for the studies checked, an unresolved V gene accounts for under half, and the remainder has no known explanation. V and J calls and clone size are copied from that table; D and trimming were computed from the DNA. The sample table contains around 140,000 clones; only one count was recorded for roughly 92% of them. Jointly, the top ten make up 9% to 9.5% of the sample.

Reading the label with the study, this specimen's time point is: about 28 days (+/-7) after the second vaccine dose. AZD1222 recipients whose second dose came at about 4 weeks and those whose second dose came at about 12 weeks were combined into one group, since spike-specific TCR depth and breadth did not differ between the two schedules. Vaccinee samples came from UK trials COV001 and COV002, including a single-blind randomized controlled phase 2/3 trial of AZD1222 (ChAdOx1 nCoV-19) in healthy adults. For TCRbeta chain sequencing, PBMC samples were collected from trial participants at day 0 and at day 28 after the second dose. As to this clone: Its binding antigen is unknown. The sample holds no much larger clone one base away, and base qualities are not on file.

The germline V gene encodes CDR1 MNHEY and CDR2 SMNVEV (reference sequence). The CDR3 sequence holds 16 residues, the cysteine and phenylalanine included. CDR3 DNA only is kept here, 48 bases in frame from base 1. The germline V end is reduced by 1 base and the J end by 0 bases; junction bases left unmatched: 5. Overall study results and their limits: Reportedly, almost half of the unique spike-specific TCRs recognized epitopes lying outside the regions that are mutated in the B.1.351 and B.1.1.7 variants. Spike-specific TCR breadth and depth rose significantly after two AZD1222 doses compared with day 0 and with MenACWY recipients. Most participants were white British and females outnumbered males, and the authors suggested that clonal diversity may have been underestimated. CD4 TCRs associated with the vaccine covered the entire spike protein, and the dominant responses were in regions 160-218 and 743-854. Conclusions about previously exposed vaccinees were limited because only 5 or 6 AZD1222 recipients were SARS-CoV-2 seropositive at baseline. In the small 56-69-year group, the increase in depth fell short of significance, most likely because of low power. No day 14 peak-response samples were available, so repertoires were characterized only after the peak T cell response.

This TCR derives from an adult who received the AZD1222 COVID-19 vaccine. The chain joins TRBV27 to TRBJ2-7; TRBD2 matches 8 bases in the middle. The sequencing used peripheral blood, collected 28 days after the second AZD1222 dose. The CDR3 region has the sequence CASSLFIAGSSYEQYF. In nucleotide form, the sequence is TGTGCCAGCAGTTTATTTATAGCGGGGAGCTCCTACGAGCAGTACTTC.